Listed here is a single TCR beta chain. This sample stems from a study of blood T cell repertoires in COVID-19. Study overall: Samples taken during acute and convalescent COVID-19 were collected in the United States, Italy and Spain. Nucleic acid was either cDNA or gDNA, and it came from T cells, B-cell-depleted T cells, or PBMCs.

CDR1 and CDR2 from the germline V gene are SGHRS and YFSETQ. The ends lost 5 bases at V and 6 bases at J; junction bases unmatched: 6. The CDR3 spans 15 residues. As handled by the study authors: Reference gene primer amplification in the assay estimated nucleated cell counts. Libraries were prepared by immunoSEQ multiplex PCR; TCRdb keeps only in-frame clonotypes and omits some of them. The V and J calls and clone size are taken from that table; D and trimming were inferred from the DNA. The sample holds roughly 120,000 clones, approximately 84% seen once. Material: peripheral blood. This TCR came from a middle-aged man with acute or convalescent COVID-19. The chain uses TRBV5-1 and TRBJ1-6; 9 bases match TRBD1. DNA for the CDR3: TGCGCCAGCAGTCCGATACAGGGGGCTAATTCACCCCTCCACTTT. Its protein product is CASSPIQGANSPLHF.